This T cell receptor beta chain was observed in a study of Ad26.COV2.S vaccination and SARS-CoV-2 variants. In the study overall: The COV1001 Ad26.COV2.S trial arm included the donor.

About this clone itself: Its antigen is unknown.

Here immunoSEQ multiplex PCR was the method, and the copy in TCRdb shows in-frame clones only, minus some. The sample records 350,000 to 400,000 clones, around 85% being singletons. Findings and limits, study-wide: In TCR breadth and depth analyses, total T cell responses may have been underestimated. Placebo recipients trailed vaccine recipients in spike-specific TCR breadth.

The sample's treatment: roughly 19 received Ad26.COV2.S at low or high dose, single or two shots; five or six received placebo; per-sample allocation not given. Day 63 after the first vaccine or placebo injection was the time point for sampling. Its platform was an Ad26 vector, and its expressed antigen was Wuhan-strain SARS-CoV-2 spike. The sample consisted of peripheral blood, taken in a trial of Ad26.COV2.S vaccine versus placebo. The origin of this receptor is a person between 18 and 65 years old who received the Ad26.COV2.S COVID-19 vaccine or a placebo.

DNA of the CDR3: TGTGCCAGCAGTGAAGTAGGCAGTATCTACGAGCAGTACTTC. Translation: CASSEVGSIYEQYF. This chain joins TRBV6-1 and TRBJ2-7; D unclear. Germline assignment: CDR1 MNHNS and CDR2 SASEGT. CDR3 length: 14 amino acids. V was shortened by 1 base and J by 3 bases, with 10 bases between the two germline ends.